A single sample gave rise to the 27 T cell receptor beta chains below, sequenced in a study of Ad26.COV2.S vaccination and SARS-CoV-2 variants. As to treatment: around 19 received Ad26.COV2.S at low or high dose, single or two shots; roughly five received placebo; per-sample allocation not given. Collection of samples fell on day 63 after the first vaccine or placebo injection. This table comes from immunoSEQ multiplex PCR, and its TCRdb copy is limited to in-frame clones, with some not included. The sample shows hundreds of thousands of clones, 90% of them seen only once. This specimen consisted of peripheral blood, obtained in a trial of Ad26.COV2.S vaccine versus placebo. The receptors were gathered from a person aged 18-60 years who received the Ad26.COV2.S COVID-19 vaccine or a placebo.

The chain uses TRBV20-1 and TRBJ1-2; 7 bases map to TRBD1. The CDR3 is made up of 14 amino acids. Germline values: CDR1 DFQATT, CDR2 SNEGSKA (reference sequence). V shed 3 bases, J shed 5 bases, and the junction held 9 bases outside the gene matches. In DNA, the CDR3 is TGCAGTGCTAGTGGCCAGGGGGGCTTGTATGGCTACACCTTC. This sequence encodes CSASGQGGLYGYTF.

Here the CDR3 DNA reads TGTGCCAGCAGCTGGGAGCAATTAGGCACAGATACGCAGTATTTT. Amino acid sequence: CASSWEQLGTDTQYF. The J gene is TRBJ2-3, the V gene TRBV7-9, with TRBD2 as a possible D gene (5 bases). The CDR3 loop spans 15 amino acids. From germline, CDR1 is SEHNR and CDR2 FQNEAQ (reference sequence). The ends were cut back, 4 bases at V and 1 base at J, with 12 bases in the middle.

The J gene is TRBJ2-7, the V gene TRBV19; 9 nucleotides agree with TRBD2. Germline V gives CDR1 LNHDA, CDR2 SQIVND (reference sequence). This CDR3 spans 15 amino acids. The V and J ends lost 2 bases and 4 bases, in that order; junction bases with no gene match: 6. The CDR3 sequence: CASSILAGTLYEQYF. CDR3 nucleotides: TGTGCCAGTAGTATACTAGCGGGAACGTTATACGAGCAGTACTTC.

The V gene is TRBV30, the J gene TRBJ1-1; D is unclear. V was trimmed by 5 bases and J by 8 bases, leaving 15 bases between them. The CDR3 runs to 12 residues. The V gene's germline CDR1 is GTSNPN and CDR2 SVGIG (reference sequence). CDR3 in amino acids: CAWGRAGPEAFF. CDR3 bases: TGTGCCTGGGGGAGGGCGGGCCCGGAAGCTTTCTTT.

This chain links TRBV6-2 or TRBV6-3 with TRBJ1-5; 7 positions agree with TRBD1. CDR1 is MNHEY, CDR2 SVGEGT, per germline. This CDR3 is built from 15 residues. V shed 0 bases, J shed 1 base, and the junction held 0 bases outside the gene matches. In DNA, the CDR3 is TGTGCCAGCAGTTACTCAGGGGGCAGCAATCAGCCCCAGCATTTT. Its translation is CASSYSGGSNQPQHF.

This clone was picked up one time. The rearrangement joins TRBV19 to TRBJ2-2; 9 positions match TRBD1. CDR1 is LNHDA and CDR2 is SQIVND in the germline V gene (reference sequence). The ends lost 6 bases at V and 5 bases at J; junction bases unmatched: 7. This CDR3 contains 15 residues. CDR3 nucleotides: TGTGCCAGTAGAACAGGGGGGACAGGGACCGGGGAGCTGTTTTTT. This codes for CASRTGGTGTGELFF.

As to this clone: The junction does not match germline at one end; this may be a read error. The chain links TRBV25-1 to TRBJ1-2, with 10 positions matching TRBD1. Germline values: CDR1 MGHDK, CDR2 SYGVNS. The CDR3 is 15 amino acids. CDR3 protein: CASSDTGTGDYGYTF. CDR3 DNA: TGTGCTAGCAGTGACACCGGGACAGGGGACTATGGCTACACCTTC.

The genes are TRBV4-3 and TRBJ2-7, with TRBD2 matching over 7 bases. CDR3 length equals 15 residues. J gave up 2 bases and V 4 bases, and 8 bases lay outside the gene matches. In germline, CDR1 is LGHNA, CDR2 YSLEER. CDR3 in DNA: TGCGCCAGCAGCCCCCGGTTAGCGGGCCCCTACGAGCAGTACTTC. This gives the protein CASSPRLAGPYEQYF.

The chain has TRBV3-1 (or the pseudogene TRBV3-2) and TRBJ2-1; TRBD2 might be the D (5 bases). The germline gives CDR1 LGHDT, CDR2 YNNKEL (reference sequence). CDR3 length: 13 residues. Trimming cost V 0 bases and J 9 bases, with 9 bases left between them. CDR3 nucleotide sequence: TGTGCCAGCAGCCAAGATGAGGGCCGTGAGCAGTTCTTC. Protein product: CASSQDEGREQFF.

The chain combines TRBV7-9 with TRBJ1-2; D not certain. V was clipped by 1 base and J by 3 bases, with 9 bases between them. Germline V CDR1 and CDR2: SEHNR, FQNEAQ (reference sequence). CDR3 size: 14 residues. CDR3 residues: CASSLEGDYYGYTF. CDR3 nucleotide sequence: TGTGCCAGCAGCTTAGAGGGAGATTACTATGGCTACACCTTC.

The chain combines TRBV9 with TRBJ2-4; 7 bases agree with TRBD2. V trimming: 4 bases; J trimming: 9 bases; junction bases outside the gene matches: 16. Germline CDR1 SGDLS, CDR2 YYNGEE. The CDR3 loop spans 16 amino acids. The CDR3 DNA reads TGTGCCAGCAGCCCTCGAGGCGGTACTAGCGACCTCATTCAGTACTTC. Translating it yields CASSPRGGTSDLIQYF.

This rearrangement joins TRBV9 to TRBJ1-2; 9 nucleotides line up with TRBD1. The germline gives CDR1 SGDLS, CDR2 YYNGEE. This CDR3 has 14 amino acids. Trimming removed 5 bases from V and 2 bases from J; junction bases left unmatched: 4. CDR3 nucleotide sequence: TGTGCCAGCAGTCCGGGACAGGGAAACTATGGCTACACCTTC. This translates into CASSPGQGNYGYTF.

The chain uses TRBV12-3 or TRBV12-4 and TRBJ2-5; no definite D call. Trimming removed 7 bases from V and 4 bases from J, with 13 bases in between. The CDR3 is made up of 13 amino acids. The CDR3 region has the DNA TGTGCCAGCATCTGGAGTCTGGGAGAGACCCAGTACTTC. Translating it yields CASIWSLGETQYF.

The V and J genes are TRBV11-3 and TRBJ2-7; 7 bases match TRBD1. This CDR3 has 15 residues. Germline-derived CDR1 and CDR2 are SGHNT and YENEEA. The ends lost 5 bases at V and 3 bases at J; junction bases unmatched: 10. The CDR3 DNA reads as TGTGCCAGCAGCCCGGCCACGACAGGGATCTACGAGCAGTACTTC. This translates into CASSPATTGIYEQYF.

This clone has more than one count but fewer than ten. The chain combines TRBV6-2 or TRBV6-3 with TRBJ1-6; TRBD1 agrees at 8 bases. With 0 bases clipped from V and 10 bases from J, the junction kept 5 bases outside the gene matches. Germline CDR1 and CDR2: MNHEY and SVGEGT. This CDR3 region has 15 residues. The CDR3 DNA reads as TGTGCCAGCAGTTACTCCGGACAGGGAGTCTCACCCCTCCACTTT. This sequence encodes CASSYSGQGVSPLHF.

The CDR3 here is CASSFRNTGELFF. In nucleotides, the CDR3 is TGTGCCAGCAGCTTCAGGAACACCGGGGAGCTGTTTTTT. This chain uses TRBV7-9 with TRBJ2-2; the D is unclear. V was shortened by 3 bases and J by 1 base, with 3 bases between the two germline ends. The CDR3 sequence is 13 residues long. Germline CDR1 reads SEHNR; CDR2 reads FQNEAQ (reference sequence).

The chain links TRBV29-1 to TRBJ2-7; possibly TRBD1 for D (5 bases). CDR1 and CDR2 from the germline V gene are SQVTM and ANQGSEA. CDR3 length equals 13 residues. Deletions cut 4 bases from V and 0 bases from J, with 10 bases between. For the CDR3, the DNA is TGCAGCGTTGGGGGCAGGAGCTCCTACGAGCAGTACTTC. This sequence encodes CSVGGRSSYEQYF.

The rearrangement links TRBV4-3 to TRBJ1-2; a possible D gene is TRBD1 (5 bases). V lost 0 bases and J 7 bases, leaving 9 bases between the germline ends. The CDR3 consists of 13 residues. Germline CDR1 and CDR2: LGHNA and YSLEER. CDR3 amino acids: CASSQEPGRGYTF. The CDR3 coding sequence is TGCGCCAGCAGCCAAGAGCCAGGGCGTGGCTACACCTTC.

The chain is built from TRBV11-2 and TRBJ2-4; no reliable D call. This CDR3 has 16 residues. Trimming took 6 bases from V and 4 from J, leaving 19 bases between them. Germline V gives CDR1 SGHAT, CDR2 FQNNGV. The CDR3 protein is CASSLPPRNDKNIQYF. The CDR3 DNA follows: TGTGCCAGCAGTTTACCCCCCAGGAACGATAAAAACATTCAGTACTTC.

The chain couples TRBV19 to TRBJ1-5; D not certain. The V end lost 4 bases, the J end lost 0 bases, and 10 bases lay between the germline ends. Germline lookup yields CDR1 LNHDA and CDR2 SQIVND (reference sequence). This CDR3 contains 15 residues. Here the CDR3 DNA reads TGTGCCAGTAGTACTACGGGCCCTAGCAATCAGCCCCAGCATTTT. It translates to CASSTTGPSNQPQHF.

J is TRBJ2-6 and V is TRBV6-2 or TRBV6-3; TRBD1 matches 9 bases. The CDR3 contains 21 residues. CDR1 is MNHEY, CDR2 SVGEGT, per germline. The J segment lost 2 bases and the V segment lost 3 bases, leaving 17 bases of the junction unmatched. The CDR3, as DNA: TGTGCCAGCAGTTATTCTACACCGGGACAGGGCTTTCAAACTGGGGCCAACGTCCTGACTTTC. It is translated as CASSYSTPGQGFQTGANVLTF.

V is TRBV3-1 (or the pseudogene TRBV3-2) and J is TRBJ1-1; the D gene is possibly TRBD1 (6 bases). The CDR3 extends over 14 amino acids. Germline V gives CDR1 LGHDT, CDR2 YNNKEL (reference sequence). The germline V and J ends were trimmed by 0 bases and 12 bases, with 17 bases remaining between them. In nucleotides, the CDR3 is TGTGCCAGCAGCCAAGATCGATGGCAGGGGCCTTCTTTCTTT. Protein product: CASSQDRWQGPSFF.

CDR3: CASSGFRDRAFMNTEAFF. CDR3 DNA: TGTGCCAGCAGTGGGTTCCGGGACAGGGCCTTTATGAACACTGAAGCTTTCTTT. J is TRBJ1-1 and V is TRBV2; 9 bases are a match to TRBD1. The V gene's germline CDR1 is SNHLY and CDR2 FYNNEI. The J segment lost 0 bases and the V segment lost 4 bases, leaving 12 bases of the junction unmatched. This CDR3 comprises 18 residues.

The sample holds one count of this clone. Other DNA sequences in this specimen translate into the identical CDR3. The chain employs TRBV20-1 and TRBJ2-7, with D hard to call. The CDR3 is made up of 11 amino acids. V gave up 2 bases and J gave up 4 bases, with 6 bases separating them. Germline values: CDR1 DFQATT, CDR2 SNEGSKA (reference sequence). DNA for the CDR3: TGCAGTGCTAGAAGGGAATACGAGCAGTACTTC. This translates into CSARREYEQYF.

CDR3 in DNA: TGTGCCAGCAGTTTGGAATTGACACGGGAGGGGAGCACAGATACGCAGTATTTT. It encodes CASSLELTREGSTDTQYF. The V gene is TRBV28, the J gene TRBJ2-3; 8 nucleotides match TRBD2. CDR1 MDHEN and CDR2 SYDVKM come from the germline V gene. The junction had 11 bases not matched to a gene; V was cut back by 3 bases and J by 0 bases. CDR3 length equals 18 residues.

This clone was seen once. The chain has TRBV11-2 and TRBJ2-7; D not resolved. The CDR3 totals 13 residues. The V and J ends lost 5 bases and 3 bases respectively, with 11 bases between them. The V gene's germline CDR1 is SGHAT and CDR2 FQNNGV. In DNA form, the CDR3 reads TGTGCCAGCAGCCCAGGTACCAGCTACGAGCAGTACTTC. It translates to CASSPGTSYEQYF.

The chain employs TRBV6-6 and TRBJ2-3; 7 bases are shared with TRBD2. Germline V gives CDR1 MNHNY, CDR2 SVGAGI (reference sequence). The V gene end was trimmed by 6 bases and the J gene end by 1 base; junction bases not matched to a gene: 10. The CDR3 covers 16 residues. CDR3 coding DNA: TGTGCCAGCAGACCTCCCAGCGGGACCCGCACAGATACGCAGTATTTT. Amino acid sequence: CASRPPSGTRTDTQYF.